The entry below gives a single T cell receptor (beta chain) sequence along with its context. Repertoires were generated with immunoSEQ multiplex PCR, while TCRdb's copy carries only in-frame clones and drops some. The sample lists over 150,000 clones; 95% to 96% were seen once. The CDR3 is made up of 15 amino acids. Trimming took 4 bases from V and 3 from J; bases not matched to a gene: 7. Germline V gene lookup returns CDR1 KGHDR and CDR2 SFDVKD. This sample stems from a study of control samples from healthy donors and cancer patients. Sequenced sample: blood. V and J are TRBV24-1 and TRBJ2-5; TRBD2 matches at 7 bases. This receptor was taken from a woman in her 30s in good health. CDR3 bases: TGTGCCACCAGTGACCCCCGACTAGCTGAAGAGACCCAGTACTTC. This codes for CATSDPRLAEETQYF.